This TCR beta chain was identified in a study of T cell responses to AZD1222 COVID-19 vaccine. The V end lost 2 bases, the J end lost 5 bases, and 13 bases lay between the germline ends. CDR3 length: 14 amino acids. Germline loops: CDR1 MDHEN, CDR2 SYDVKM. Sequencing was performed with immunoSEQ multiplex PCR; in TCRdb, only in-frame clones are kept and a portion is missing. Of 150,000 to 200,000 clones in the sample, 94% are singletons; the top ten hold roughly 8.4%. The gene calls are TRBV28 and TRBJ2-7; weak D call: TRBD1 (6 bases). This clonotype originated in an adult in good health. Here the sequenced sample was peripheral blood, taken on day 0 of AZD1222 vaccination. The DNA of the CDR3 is TGTGCCAGCAGTTTAGCATTCAGGGGAGACGAGCAGTACTTC. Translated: CASSLAFRGDEQYF.